Listed here are 25 T cell receptor beta chains from one sample, sequenced in a study of Graves' ophthalmopathy and Graves' hyperthyroidism. The TCR beta CDR3 regions underwent amplification from RNA transcripts. RT-PCR with HTBI primers came first, then second-round multiplex PCR. TCRdb redid the calling of the multiplex PCR reads with MiXCR, one entry per CDR3 protein. The table has a few hundred thousand distinct CDR3 sequences, 17% seen once. The sequencing input was peripheral blood. The receptors come from an adult woman with stable Graves' hyperthyroidism.

This clonotype came up a few times. This chain connects TRBV28 to TRBJ1-1; D remains ambiguous. The CDR3 covers 13 residues. Germline V gene sequence: CDR1 MDHEN, CDR2 SYDVKM. The V end was cut by 7 bases, the J end by 10 bases, with 19 bases between. This CDR3 reads CASTPGPGRRAFF. The CDR3 coding sequence is TGTGCCAGCACCCCCGGCCCGGGCCGGAGAGCTTTCTTT.

This chain connects TRBV30 to TRBJ2-7; D perhaps matches TRBD2 (5 bases). Germline V gene data show CDR1 as GTSNPN and CDR2 as SVGIG (reference sequence). The CDR3 totals 13 residues. With 0 bases removed from V and 4 bases from J, the gap between germline ends came to 10 bases. The CDR3 protein is CAWSVGAAYEQYF. Here the CDR3 DNA reads TGTGCCTGGAGTGTCGGAGCGGCTTACGAGCAGTACTTC.

This clonotype has only one observation. The CDR3 does not end in the conserved phenylalanine or tryptophan, so this is likely a read error. The limits of the CDR3 on the DNA are not certain, so only TCRdb's listed CDR3 is given. The gene calls are TRBV7-2 and TRBJ2-7; the DNA was not compared with TRBD2, the D call given in the table. The CDR3 totals 12 residues, both ends included. CDR1 SGHTA and CDR2 FQGNSA come from the germline V gene. The CDR3 spells CASSLVGNRLAG.

This clonotype was observed at least ten times. The chain combines TRBV11-2 with TRBJ1-1; D uncertain. The germline V gene encodes CDR1 SGHAT and CDR2 FQNNGV. This CDR3 contains 16 residues. Trimming pared 4 bases from V and 2 bases from J, leaving 17 bases between. In DNA, the CDR3 is TGTGCCAGCAGCTCCCCAACCCGGGAGAAAAACACTGAAGCTTTCTTT. It specifies CASSSPTREKNTEAFF.

This clonotype was seen ten or more times. This chain connects TRBV6-1 to TRBJ2-7; 7 positions agree with TRBD1. There are 13 residues in the CDR3. V was clipped by 8 bases and J by 4 bases; unmatched bases: 8. Looked up from germline, CDR1 is MNHNS and CDR2 is SASEGT. CDR3 protein: CASGVGGEYEQYF. The DNA for the CDR3 is TGTGCCAGCGGAGTAGGGGGCGAGTACGAGCAGTACTTC.

This clonotype was picked up many times. V usage is TRBV6-1 and J usage is TRBJ1-3; D may be TRBD1 (5 bases). CDR3 length: 14 residues. Trimming cost V 6 bases and J 5 bases, with 14 bases left between them. Germline V gives CDR1 MNHNS, CDR2 SASEGT. The CDR3 protein is CASRMGTERNTIYF. The DNA of the CDR3 is TGTGCCAGCAGGATGGGGACCGAAAGAAACACCATATATTTT.

The chain employs TRBV6-1 and TRBJ1-2, with a weak D call TRBD1 (5 bases). CDR3 length equals 13 residues. Germline V gene data show CDR1 as MNHNS and CDR2 as SASEGT. V shed 6 bases and J shed 0 bases, with 8 bases lying between them. The CDR3 sequence is CASRGRPNYGYTF. The CDR3 region has the DNA TGTGCCAGCAGGGGACGCCCTAACTATGGCTACACCTTC.

The chain has TRBV2 and TRBJ2-2; D remains ambiguous. Trimming took off 6 bases at V and 3 bases at J, with 11 bases between the two ends. Germline lookup yields CDR1 SNHLY and CDR2 FYNNEI. This CDR3 comprises 14 residues. The CDR3 protein is CASRQLLHTGELFF. DNA of the CDR3: TGTGCCAGCAGGCAGCTTCTTCACACCGGGGAGCTGTTTTTT.

The V call is TRBV6-1, the J call TRBJ2-2; 11 nucleotides line up with TRBD1. Looked up from germline, CDR1 is MNHNS and CDR2 is SASEGT. The length of the CDR3 is 15 residues. The V gene end was trimmed by 6 bases and the J gene end by 6 bases; junction bases not matched to a gene: 6. The CDR3 sequence is CASRLGTGGAGELFF. The CDR3 coding sequence is TGTGCCAGCAGGCTCGGGACAGGGGGGGCCGGGGAGCTGTTTTTT.

To note about this clonotype: The junction and the germline gene differ at one end; a read error may be behind it. The J gene is TRBJ2-7, the V gene TRBV9; TRBD2 matches at 7 bases. Per germline, CDR1 SGDLS and CDR2 YYNGEE. This CDR3 comprises 12 residues. The CDR3 DNA follows: TGTTCCAGCAGCTCTAGCGGCTACGAGCAGTACTTC. As protein: CSSSSSGYEQYF.

This clonotype has a count of ten or more. V is TRBV27 and J is TRBJ1-1; D is unresolved. Trimming shortened V by 3 bases and J by 6 bases, and 11 bases separated the two germline ends. In germline, CDR1 is MNHEY, CDR2 SMNVEV (reference sequence). CDR3 length equals 13 residues. In DNA, the CDR3 is TGTGCCAGCAGTTTGGCGGGTCGGCCTGAAGCTTTCTTT. This encodes CASSLAGRPEAFF.

This clonotype was seen many times. With a much larger clone just one base away, this may be a read error. The genes are TRBV28 and TRBJ2-5, with 8 bases that match TRBD1. CDR3 length: 15 amino acids. Germline CDR1 reads MDHEN; CDR2 reads SYDVKM. This CDR3 reads CASSFIRQGRETKYF. For the CDR3, the DNA is TGTGCCAGCAGTTTCATACGACAGGGGAGAGAGACCAAGTACTTC.

This clonotype was seen at least ten times. The genes are TRBV5-1 and TRBJ1-1, with TRBD1 matching 8 bases. Trimming took 7 bases from V and 0 from J; bases not matched to a gene: 11. CDR1 is SGHRS, CDR2 YFSETQ, per germline. The CDR3 totals 16 residues. CDR3 sequence: CASWTGTGSMNTEAFF. The CDR3 DNA follows: TGCGCCAGCTGGACCGGGACAGGTTCCATGAACACTGAAGCTTTCTTT. Looking up the rest from reference TRBV5-1 and TRBJ1-1 gives the full variable domain: KAGVTQTPRYLIKTRGQQVTLSCSPISGHRSVSWYQQTPGQGLQFLFEYFSETQRNKGNFPGRFSGRQFSNSRSEMNVSTLELGDSALYLCASWTGTGSMNTEAFFGQGTRLTVV.

This clonotype occurred a few times. This may be a read error, as it is one base from a much larger clone. J is TRBJ2-7 and V is TRBV3-1; 8 bases match TRBD2. This CDR3 spans 14 amino acids. Germline CDR1 LGHDT, CDR2 YNNKEL (reference sequence). The J segment lost 2 bases and the V segment lost 5 bases, leaving 5 bases of the junction unmatched. CDR3 loop: CASSTPGLAYEQYF. Here the CDR3 DNA reads TGTGCCAGCAGCACACCGGGACTAGCCTACGAGCAGTACTTC.

This clonotype was detected many times. J is TRBJ2-5 and V is TRBV6-2 or TRBV6-3; TRBD2 aligns across 7 bases. Germline CDR1 MNHEY, CDR2 SVGEGT. The J segment lost 5 bases and the V segment lost 6 bases, leaving 9 bases of the junction unmatched. CDR3 length equals 14 residues. The CDR3 coding sequence is TGTGCCAGCAGCTATGCCGCGGGGGTCGAGACCCAGTACTTC. It is translated as CASSYAAGVETQYF.

This clonotype was seen repeatedly, ten times or more. The chain employs TRBV7-9 and TRBJ1-5; 7 bases align to TRBD1. CDR3 length: 14 residues. Unmatched junction bases numbered 5, after V lost 7 bases and J lost 2 bases. Germline-derived CDR1 and CDR2 are SEHNR and FQNEAQ (reference sequence). This chain's CDR3 is CASTKGAGNQPQHF. The CDR3 DNA sequence: TGTGCCAGCACCAAGGGGGCGGGCAATCAGCCCCAGCATTTT.

This clonotype was recorded many times. The chain combines TRBV27 with TRBJ2-7, with 9 bases lining up with TRBD1. The V segment lost 5 bases and the J segment 4 bases; nucleotides outside the gene matches: 6. The germline V gene encodes CDR1 MNHEY and CDR2 SMNVEV (reference sequence). There are 14 residues in the CDR3. The CDR3 nucleotides are TGTGCCAGCAGTCCTTTAGGACAGGGGTACGAGCAGTACTTC. It is translated as CASSPLGQGYEQYF.

V usage is TRBV6-1 and J usage is TRBJ2-7; TRBD1 matches 11 bases. The V and J ends lost 5 bases and 3 bases, in that order; junction bases with no gene match: 12. Germline-derived CDR1 and CDR2 are MNHNS and SASEGT. The CDR3 covers 17 residues. CDR3 region: CASSTYRGTGGIYEQYF. CDR3 DNA sequence: TGTGCCAGCAGTACGTACAGGGGGACAGGGGGAATCTACGAGCAGTACTTC.

This clonotype has more than one count but fewer than ten. This rearrangement joins TRBV4-3 to TRBJ2-7; 9 bases are shared with TRBD1. V lost 4 bases to trimming and J lost 3 bases; unmatched junction nucleotides: 7. CDR3 length: 15 residues. Germline V gene sequence: CDR1 LGHNA, CDR2 YSLEER. The CDR3 loop is CASSRVTGGFYEQYF. The CDR3 bases are TGCGCCAGCAGCCGAGTGACAGGGGGTTTCTACGAGCAGTACTTC.

At least ten counts were recorded for this clonotype. V is TRBV28 and J is TRBJ2-7; either TRBD1 or TRBD2 may supply D (5 bases each). Per the germline V gene, CDR1 is MDHEN and CDR2 is SYDVKM. V was trimmed by 5 bases and J by 0 bases, leaving 17 bases between them. The CDR3 runs to 16 residues. CDR3: CASSPWDDLSSYEQYF. The DNA of the CDR3 is TGTGCCAGCAGTCCCTGGGACGACCTTAGCTCCTACGAGCAGTACTTC.

Many counts were recorded for this clonotype. The chain joins TRBV6-2 or TRBV6-3 to TRBJ2-7; TRBD2 agrees at 10 bases. The CDR3 is made up of 15 amino acids. Germline V gene data show CDR1 as MNHEY and CDR2 as SVGEGT. Unmatched junction bases numbered 6, after V lost 7 bases and J lost 0 bases. CDR3 DNA: TGTGCCAGCACCGGGGGGACTAGCGTCTCCTACGAGCAGTACTTC. Protein product: CASTGGTSVSYEQYF.

This clonotype was observed many times. Here the CDR3 DNA reads TGTGCCAGCAGCTCGCTACTAGCGGGAGTCCAAGAGACCCAGTACTTC. Translating it yields CASSSLLAGVQETQYF. The chain links TRBV7-8 to TRBJ2-5; 11 nucleotides match TRBD2. The trim removed 4 bases at V and 1 base at J, leaving 5 bases unmatched. There are 16 residues in the CDR3. Germline-derived CDR1 and CDR2 are SGHVS and FQNEAQ.

This clonotype showed up many times. This sequence joins TRBV7-2 and TRBJ2-5, with 13 bases aligning to TRBD2. V lost 6 bases, J lost 3 bases, and 4 bases stayed unmatched. The CDR3 is made up of 15 amino acids. CDR1 and CDR2 from the germline V gene are SGHTA and FQGNSA. CDR3 sequence reads: CASSPGLAGKETQYF. CDR3 sequence (DNA): TGTGCCAGCAGTCCGGGACTAGCGGGGAAAGAGACCCAGTACTTC.

Regarding this clonotype: This sequence may be a read error, since a much larger clone differs from it by one base. Likely a read error: the CDR3 ends without its conserved phenylalanine or tryptophan. The chain combines TRBV27 with TRBJ1-1; no clear D. Germline V lookup: CDR1 MNHEY, CDR2 SMNVEV (reference sequence). This CDR3 has 13 residues. Trimming left V 6 bases short and J 0 bases short, with 8 bases between. The CDR3 loop is CASRLFLNTEAFL. DNA for the CDR3: TGTGCCAGCAGGTTGTTCCTGAACACTGAAGCTTTCTTG.

Comment on this clonotype: The CDR3 does not close with the conserved phenylalanine or tryptophan, likely indicating a read error. The rearrangement uses TRBV11-2 and TRBJ2-2; 9 bases are a match to TRBD2. The V and J ends lost 4 bases and 2 bases, in that order; junction bases with no gene match: 2. This CDR3 comprises 15 residues. The germline gives CDR1 SGHAT, CDR2 FQNNGV. Here the CDR3 reads CASSSGLANTGELFY. CDR3 DNA sequence: TGTGCCAGCAGCTCGGGACTAGCTAACACCGGGGAGCTGTTTTAT.